The 23 T cell receptor beta chains in this list originate from one sample, sequenced in a study of T-cell memory formation after mild COVID-19. TCRdb ran MiXCR on the 5' RACE reads and lists one entry per CDR3 protein. The data contain 250,000 to 350,000 distinct CDR3 sequences, under 20% of them singletons. The sample was PBMCs or a T cell subset sorted from them (not recorded which). These receptors were collected from a young man who had mild COVID-19 (a few samples of this study predate the infection). Cell type and time point are not known.

This clonotype was counted only a few times. The chain employs TRBV12-3 or TRBV12-4 and TRBJ1-5, with D unclear. V dropped 5 bases and J dropped 4 bases, with 15 bases sitting between them. This CDR3 comprises 15 residues. This CDR3 reads CASSLHNKGNQPQHF. The CDR3 region has the DNA TGTGCCAGCAGTCTCCACAACAAGGGAAATCAGCCCCAGCATTTT.

This clonotype was picked up a small number of times. The CDR3 protein is CAGGRGLNTQYF. The CDR3 DNA reads as TGTGCCGGGGGTCGCGGGCTAAATACGCAGTATTTT. The chain employs TRBV2 and TRBJ2-3; possibly TRBD1 or TRBD2 for D (5 bases each). CDR1 SNHLY and CDR2 FYNNEI come from the germline V gene. The CDR3 is 12 amino acids. The V and J ends lost 11 bases and 7 bases respectively, with 16 bases between them.

This chain joins TRBV9 and TRBJ2-3; unclear D gene. Germline lookup yields CDR1 SGDLS and CDR2 YYNGEE. This CDR3 has 13 residues. V lost 0 bases, J lost 2 bases, and 4 bases lay in between. The CDR3: CASSVASTDTQYF. CDR3 coding DNA: TGTGCCAGCAGCGTAGCTTCCACAGATACGCAGTATTTT.

This clonotype was observed a few times. This chain connects TRBV5-1 to TRBJ1-2; 10 positions agree with TRBD1. Unmatched junction bases numbered 12, after V lost 4 bases and J lost 0 bases. The germline V gene encodes CDR1 SGHRS and CDR2 YFSETQ. The CDR3 is made up of 18 amino acids. The CDR3 DNA reads as TGCGCCAGCAGCCCGCTCTTCGAGACAGGGGGCCCTAACTATGGCTACACCTTC. Its protein product is CASSPLFETGGPNYGYTF.

This clonotype showed up just a few times. The V gene is TRBV2, the J gene TRBJ2-3, with TRBD2 identical over 7 bases. V shed 8 bases, J shed 4 bases, and the junction held 3 bases outside the gene matches. CDR1 SNHLY and CDR2 FYNNEI come from the germline V gene. This CDR3 is 12 amino acids long. CDR3: CASRRGADTQYF. The DNA for the CDR3 is TGTGCCAGCCGCCGGGGGGCAGATACGCAGTATTTT.

V gene TRBV12-3 or TRBV12-4 combines with J gene TRBJ2-4; no definite D call. This CDR3 region has 13 residues. Trimming left V 6 bases short and J 8 bases short, with 14 bases between. CDR3 nucleotide sequence: TGTGCCAGCAGGAGACCCCCGGATCACATTCAGTACTTC. Protein sequence: CASRRPPDHIQYF.

The chain couples TRBV5-1 to TRBJ2-2, with 7 bases aligning to TRBD2. The CDR3 runs to 13 residues. Per the germline V gene, CDR1 is SGHRS and CDR2 is YFSETQ. The ends lost 5 bases at V and 3 bases at J; junction bases unmatched: 1. CDR3 in DNA: TGCGCCAGCAGTAGCGGGCACACCGGGGAGCTGTTTTTT. Its protein product is CASSSGHTGELFF.

There are a few counts of this clonotype. CDR3 sequence (DNA): TGTGCCAGCAACCCCTGGAGAGGCAGGTCGGCAGCCGGGGCCAACGTCCTGACTTTC. It codes for CASNPWRGRSAAGANVLTF. The chain uses TRBV6-6 and TRBJ2-6; D uncertain. This CDR3 has 19 residues. Per germline, CDR1 MNHNY and CDR2 SVGAGI (reference sequence). Trimming pared 7 bases from V and 4 bases from J, leaving 26 bases between.

This chain joins TRBV4-3 and TRBJ2-2; TRBD1 might be the D (5 bases). CDR1 and CDR2 (germline): LGHNA, YSLEER. The CDR3 loop spans 15 amino acids. Between the trimmed V and J ends, which lost 0 bases and 4 bases, there was a span of 9 bases. The CDR3 DNA reads TGCGCCAGCAGCCAAGATGGTCAGGGCACCGGGGAGCTGTTTTTT. It translates to CASSQDGQGTGELFF.

Only a few counts were recorded for this clonotype. In DNA form, the CDR3 reads TGCAGTGCCTGGACCGGGACAGCTAATGAAAAACTGTTTTTT. The encoded protein is CSAWTGTANEKLFF. The rearrangement joins TRBV20-1 to TRBJ1-4, with TRBD1 matching 7 bases. CDR1 is DFQATT and CDR2 is SNEGSKA in the germline V gene (reference sequence). This CDR3 region has 14 residues. J gave up 3 bases and V 6 bases, and 7 bases lay outside the gene matches.

This clonotype was detected many times. The CDR3 DNA reads TGTGCCAGCAGCCTCTCGGCCCGGGGCGATGAGCAGTTCTTC. The encoded protein is CASSLSARGDEQFF. V usage is TRBV7-9 and J usage is TRBJ2-1; D tentatively reads TRBD1 or TRBD2 (5 bases each). Germline V gene lookup returns CDR1 SEHNR and CDR2 FQNEAQ (reference sequence). V shed 5 bases and J shed 8 bases, with 16 bases lying between them. The CDR3 loop spans 14 amino acids.

The CDR3 coding sequence is TGTGCCAGCAGCCGACAGGGCAAGGCCTATGGCTACACCTTC. It translates to CASSRQGKAYGYTF. V is TRBV7-9 and J is TRBJ1-2, with 7 nucleotides matching TRBD1. The ends lost 5 bases at V and 4 bases at J; junction bases unmatched: 7. From germline, CDR1 is SEHNR and CDR2 FQNEAQ (reference sequence). The length of the CDR3 is 14 residues. Supplemented by reference TRBV7-9 and TRBJ1-2, the full variable domain reads DTGVSQNPRHKITKRGQNVTFRCDPISEHNRLYWYRQTLGQGPEFLTYFQNEAQLEKSRLLSDRFSAERPKGSFSTLEIQRTEQGDSAMYLCASSRQGKAYGYTFGSGTRLTVV.

This clonotype was seen a handful of times. This sequence joins TRBV7-9 and TRBJ2-1; 12 bases are a match to TRBD2. From germline, CDR1 is SEHNR and CDR2 FQNEAQ (reference sequence). Trimming took 5 bases from V and 9 from J; bases not matched to a gene: 8. This CDR3 has 15 amino acids. The CDR3 sequence is CASSELAGGPGEQFF. The CDR3 DNA sequence: TGTGCCAGCAGCGAACTAGCGGGGGGTCCCGGTGAGCAGTTCTTC.

This clonotype was detected only a few times. J is TRBJ2-7 and V is TRBV20-1, with D perhaps being TRBD1 or TRBD2 (5 bases each). CDR3 length: 13 residues. Germline CDR1 is DFQATT and CDR2 is SNEGSKA (reference sequence). Between the trimmed V and J ends, which lost 2 bases and 3 bases, there was a span of 11 bases. The CDR3 coding sequence is TGCAGTGCTAGACCCAGGGAGAGCTACGAGCAGTACTTC. Amino acids: CSARPRESYEQYF.

V and J are TRBV12-3 or TRBV12-4 and TRBJ1-5; D is ambiguous. Between the trimmed V and J ends, which lost 6 bases and 7 bases, there was a span of 16 bases. CDR3 length: 14 residues. The CDR3 spells CASSRRTPWQPQHF. CDR3 in DNA: TGTGCCAGCAGCCGTAGGACTCCTTGGCAGCCCCAGCATTTT.

This clonotype came up a few times. The rearrangement uses TRBV6-6 and TRBJ2-3; TRBD2 matches at 10 bases. The junction had 5 bases not matched to a gene; V was cut back by 0 bases and J by 2 bases. In germline, CDR1 is MNHNY, CDR2 SVGAGI (reference sequence). The CDR3 loop spans 17 amino acids. The CDR3 spells CASSYSLTSGNTDTQYF. Here the CDR3 DNA reads TGTGCCAGCAGTTACTCACTAACTAGCGGGAACACAGATACGCAGTATTTT.

The genes are TRBV29-1 and TRBJ2-7, with TRBD1 as a possible D gene (8 bases). Germline V gene lookup returns CDR1 SQVTM and CDR2 ANQGSEA. This CDR3 has 15 amino acids. V shed 5 bases and J shed 3 bases, with 20 bases lying between them. The CDR3 DNA follows: TGCAGCGTTCGACTCTCGGACAGGGAGGGCTACGAGCAGTACTTC. Its translation: CSVRLSDREGYEQYF.

This clonotype was observed a handful of times. The chain recombines TRBV7-9 with TRBJ1-1; TRBD1 agrees at 8 bases. The length of the CDR3 is 15 residues. After removal of 5 bases from V and 6 bases from J, the junction contained 11 bases not matched to a gene. Germline CDR1 is SEHNR and CDR2 is FQNEAQ (reference sequence). The CDR3 region is CASSLGQGTWAEAFF. Written as DNA, the CDR3 is TGTGCCAGCAGCCTCGGACAGGGTACGTGGGCTGAAGCTTTCTTT.

This clonotype was counted only a few times. CDR3 coding DNA: TGCAGCGCCGGGATCTCCGGAGAGACCCAGTACTTC. It is translated as CSAGISGETQYF. This chain joins TRBV29-1 and TRBJ2-5; possibly TRBD2 for D (5 bases). Germline V lookup: CDR1 SQVTM, CDR2 ANQGSEA. Trimming cost V 7 bases and J 4 bases, with 13 bases left between them. The CDR3 runs 12 residues.

At least ten counts were recorded for this clonotype. This sequence joins TRBV4-2 and TRBJ2-1; 9 nucleotides line up with TRBD1. The trim removed 1 base at V and 2 bases at J, leaving 6 bases unmatched. CDR3 length equals 17 residues. Germline V gives CDR1 LGHNA, CDR2 YNFKEQ. DNA of the CDR3: TGTGCCAGCAGCCAAGGCCGGACAGGGGACCCCTACAATGAGCAGTTCTTC. Translating it yields CASSQGRTGDPYNEQFF.

This clonotype was counted between two and nine times. The chain employs TRBV4-3 and TRBJ2-5; possibly TRBD1 for D (5 bases). V lost 3 bases and J 0 bases, leaving 11 bases between the germline ends. This CDR3 contains 15 residues. The germline V gene has CDR1 LGHNA and CDR2 YSLEER. The CDR3 sequence is CASSHTGHYQETQYF. The DNA of the CDR3 is TGCGCCAGCAGCCACACTGGACATTACCAAGAGACCCAGTACTTC.

This clonotype was seen a few times. A junction boundary mismatches the germline segment, possibly from a read error. The rearrangement joins TRBV5-1 to TRBJ2-3, with D perhaps TRBD2 (5 bases). Germline CDR1 reads SGHRS; CDR2 reads YFSETQ. This CDR3 spans 15 amino acids. The CDR3 spells CASRLGGGSTDTQYF. In DNA form, the CDR3 reads TGCGCCAGCAGATTGGGCGGAGGTTCCACAGATACGCAGTATTTT. The variable domain in full, completed from reference TRBV5-1 and TRBJ2-3, reads KAGVTQTPRYLIKTRGQQVTLSCSPISGHRSVSWYQQTPGQGLQFLFEYFSETQRNKGNFPGRFSGRQFSNSRSEMNVSTLELGDSALYLCASRLGGGSTDTQYFGPGTRLTVL.

The chain joins TRBV6-6 to TRBJ2-3; D possibly uses TRBD1 or TRBD2 (7 bases each). This CDR3 has 16 amino acids. CDR1 MNHNY and CDR2 SVGAGI come from the germline V gene (reference sequence). V was cut by 2 bases and J by 5 bases, with 17 bases left in between. CDR3 loop: CASSYRARGGGDTQYF. The CDR3 nucleotides read TGTGCCAGCAGTTACCGGGCCAGGGGGGGAGGAGATACGCAGTATTTT.